The rows below give T cell receptor beta chains drawn from one sample of a study of breast tumors, draining lymph nodes, adjacent tissues. TCRdb redid the calling of the multiplex PCR reads with MiXCR, one entry per CDR3 protein. The data contain approximately 100,000 distinct CDR3 sequences, 21% of them seen just once; the ten biggest clones take up 1% to 1.5%. The sequencing input was axillary lymph node tissue. The receptors shown here come from a female donor with breast cancer. Some clones in this sample may be carry-over from other donors' samples. Both conserved end residues are part of each CDR3. A D gene is named only where the DNA matches it firmly. Expanded clones are given a class, and other clones once, few, many or no size at all.

clone_size	v_call	j_call	d_call	cdr3_nt	cdr3_aa
many	TRBV20-1	TRBJ1-6	NA	TGCAGTGCTAGAGGGACAGCGTTTAATTCACCCCTCCACTTT	CSARGTAFNSPLHF
many	TRBV19	TRBJ2-7	NA	TGTGCCAGTAGTACCGGCGCGTATCAGGGGGGGCGAGACCCCTACGAGCAGTACTTC	CASSTGAYQGGRDPYEQYF
many	TRBV7-8	TRBJ2-1	TRBD2	TGTGCCAGCAGCCCCCCGGGACTAGAGGACAATGAGCAGTTCTTC	CASSPPGLEDNEQFF
many	TRBV7-3	TRBJ2-5	TRBD2	TGTGCCAGCAGCCCCCTAGCGGGCCCCCAAGAGACCCAGTACTTC	CASSPLAGPQETQYF
many	TRBV7-9	TRBJ2-5	NA	TGTGCCAGCAGCTTAGGAGCGCACCAAGAGACCCAGTACTTC	CASSLGAHQETQYF
many	TRBV4-1	TRBJ1-2	NA	TGCGCCAGCAGCCACGGGAGCTATGGCTACACCTTC	CASSHGSYGYTF
NA	TRBV27	TRBJ1-4	TRBD1	TGTGCCAGCAGTATACAGGGGGCGCGGGAAAAACTGTTTTTT	CASSIQGAREKLFF
NA	TRBV24-1	TRBJ2-4	NA	TGTGCCACCAGTGATCCCACGGCCAAAAACATTCAGTACTTC	CATSDPTAKNIQYF
many	TRBV19	TRBJ1-2	NA	TGTGCCAGGGGGGACTTTCATGGCTACACCTTC	CARGDFHGYTF
NA	TRBV3-1	TRBJ2-2	TRBD2	TGTGCCAGCAGCCCGAAGGCTACGGGACTAGCGACGAACACCGGGGAGCTGTTTTTT	CASSPKATGLATNTGELFF
many	TRBV20-1	TRBJ2-7	TRBD1	TGCAGTGCTATGGGGACAGGCGGAATCCCCTCCTACGAGCAGTACTTC	CSAMGTGGIPSYEQYF
NA	TRBV3-1	TRBJ2-5	TRBD1	TGTGCCAGCAGAGACAGGGGGTCCCTCCAAGAGACCCAGTACTTC	CASRDRGSLQETQYF
few	TRBV6-2/TRBV6-3	TRBJ1-4	NA	TGTGCCAGCAGTAACCCCCCAGGGGCCGACTATACGACTAATGAAAAACTGTTTTTT	CASSNPPGADYTTNEKLFF
many	TRBV10-3	TRBJ1-2	NA	TGTGCCATCAGTGAGTCGCGCTCGGGCTACACCTTC	CAISESRSGYTF
many	TRBV4-1	TRBJ2-7	TRBD1	TGCGCCAGCAGCCAAGAACCGGGACAGTTATCCTACGAGCAGTACTTC	CASSQEPGQLSYEQYF
many	TRBV6-1	TRBJ2-7	NA	TGTGCCAGCAGTGTGGTAGGATTGGACGAGCAGTACTTC	CASSVVGLDEQYF
many	TRBV20-1	TRBJ2-3	NA	TGCAGTGCTAGATCCCTAGCCGGCACAGATACGCAGTATTTT	CSARSLAGTDTQYF